A single sample gave rise to the 30 T cell receptor beta chains below, sequenced in a study of T-cell memory formation after mild COVID-19. Each CDR3 protein is one row after TCRdb ran MiXCR on the 5' RACE reads. The sample carries 200,000 to 300,000 distinct CDR3 sequences, 7.5% to 10% recorded once. The sequenced sample consisted of PBMCs or a T cell subset sorted from them (not recorded which). These TCRs come from a young man who had mild COVID-19 (a few samples of this study predate the infection). Cell type and time point are not known.

This clonotype was seen ten or more times. V usage is TRBV20-1 and J usage is TRBJ2-5; either TRBD1 or TRBD2 may fit D (5 bases each). Germline V CDR1 and CDR2: DFQATT, SNEGSKA (reference sequence). V lost 6 bases, J lost 2 bases, and 19 bases lay in between. CDR3 length equals 15 residues. The CDR3 DNA follows: TGCAGTGCACGCAAACCCGGGGCTCGACAAGAGACCCAGTACTTC. This translates into CSARKPGARQETQYF.

V is TRBV4-1 and J is TRBJ1-2, with unresolved D. The ends were cut back, 8 bases at V and 1 base at J, with 5 bases in the middle. The CDR3 covers 11 residues. In germline, CDR1 is MGHRA, CDR2 YSYEKL. This CDR3 is CASGDNYGYTF. The CDR3, as DNA: TGCGCCAGCGGCGATAACTATGGCTACACCTTC.

The chain recombines TRBV24-1 with TRBJ2-7, with D uncertain. Germline V gene sequence: CDR1 KGHDR, CDR2 SFDVKD. Trimming took 0 bases from V and 1 from J, leaving 9 bases between them. There are 15 residues in the CDR3. CDR3 protein: CATSDLHGESYEQYV. Written as DNA, the CDR3 is TGTGCCACCAGTGATTTGCATGGGGAATCCTACGAGCAGTACGTC.

This clonotype was observed at least ten times. The CDR3 DNA sequence: TGCAGTGCTAGAGATCCCCGGACTAGCGGGGGTCCGATTATCACAGATACGCAGTATTTT. Amino acid sequence: CSARDPRTSGGPIITDTQYF. The chain has TRBV20-1 and TRBJ2-3; 13 nucleotides line up with TRBD2. After removal of 0 bases from V and 2 bases from J, the junction contained 14 bases not matched to a gene. The CDR3 runs to 20 residues. The germline CDR1 and CDR2 sequences are DFQATT and SNEGSKA (reference sequence).

This clonotype was detected ten times or more. The chain has TRBV11-2 and TRBJ2-5, with D possibly called TRBD1 or TRBD2 (5 bases each). The CDR3 is 14 residues long. Trimming took off 4 bases at V and 9 bases at J, with 18 bases between the two ends. Germline CDR1 reads SGHAT; CDR2 reads FQNNGV. The CDR3 DNA follows: TGTGCCAGCAGCTCCGGGACCCGTCTTGGAGCCCAGTACTTC. Translated: CASSSGTRLGAQYF. Full variable domain (rest looked up from reference TRBV11-2 and TRBJ2-5): EAGVAQSPRYKIIEKRQSVAFWCNPISGHATLYWYQQILGQGPKLLIQFQNNGVVDDSQLPKDRFSAERLKGVDSTLKIQPAKLEDSAVYLCASSSGTRLGAQYFGPGTRLLVL.

V is TRBV15 and J is TRBJ2-5, with 11 nucleotides matching TRBD1. The junction had 2 bases not matched to a gene; V was cut back by 3 bases and J by 2 bases. CDR1 LNHNV and CDR2 YYDKDF come from the germline V gene (reference sequence). The CDR3 has 15 amino acids. The CDR3 sequence: CATSSRDRGQETQYF. Here the CDR3 DNA reads TGTGCCACCAGCAGCCGGGACAGGGGGCAAGAGACCCAGTACTTC.

The rearrangement joins TRBV7-2 to TRBJ1-2, with a possible D match to TRBD1 (6 bases). V was clipped by 4 bases and J by 5 bases, with 14 bases between them. The CDR3 length is 14 residues. CDR1 is SGHTA, CDR2 FQGNSA, per germline. The CDR3 bases are TGTGCCAGCAGCTCTGGACAGAGATCTTATGGCTACACCTTC. This encodes CASSSGQRSYGYTF.

This clonotype was counted between two and nine times. CDR3 residues: CASTAGGVYGYTF. As DNA, the CDR3 is TGTGCCAGCACGGCAGGGGGTGTCTATGGCTACACCTTC. The V gene is TRBV12-3 or TRBV12-4, the J gene TRBJ1-2, with 7 bases aligning to TRBD1. This CDR3 region has 13 residues. V was pared by 7 bases and J by 4 bases, with 6 bases of the junction left unmatched.

This clonotype has a count of ten or more. The rearrangement links TRBV4-3 to TRBJ2-3; D possibly corresponds to TRBD1 (5 bases). This CDR3 spans 17 amino acids. Germline values: CDR1 LGHNA, CDR2 YSLEER. The V gene lost 0 bases and the J gene lost 1 base, with 14 bases spanning the gap. CDR3 sequence (DNA): TGCGCCAGCAGCCAAGACCCCGAAGGGGTCGGCACAGATACGCAGTATTTT. Translation gives CASSQDPEGVGTDTQYF.

The chain has TRBV7-2 and TRBJ1-5; TRBD1 matches 11 bases. Germline CDR1 and CDR2: SGHTA and FQGNSA. The CDR3 length is 16 residues. V shed 5 bases and J 3 bases; nucleotides not matched to a gene: 6. The CDR3 region has the DNA TGTGCCAGCAGCCAGGGACAGGGGGGAACCAATCAGCCCCAGCATTTT. Amino acid sequence: CASSQGQGGTNQPQHF.

The chain links TRBV4-1 to TRBJ1-3; TRBD1 might be the D (5 bases). V was cut by 1 base and J by 4 bases, with 11 bases left in between. The CDR3 spans 15 residues. Germline assignment: CDR1 MGHRA and CDR2 YSYEKL. In nucleotides, the CDR3 is TGCGCCAGCAGCCAAGTCACGGGGGGAGGAAACACCATATATTTT. It codes for CASSQVTGGGNTIYF.

There are many counts of this clonotype. The chain is built from TRBV4-1 and TRBJ1-3, with TRBD1 matching 10 bases. This CDR3 comprises 16 residues. V was clipped by 4 bases and J by 2 bases; unmatched bases: 5. Germline V gene lookup returns CDR1 MGHRA and CDR2 YSYEKL. As DNA, the CDR3 is TGCGCCAGCAGCCGTGGACAGGGGGGTACTGGAAACACCATATATTTT. Protein sequence: CASSRGQGGTGNTIYF.

The genes are TRBV5-1 and TRBJ1-2, with 9 bases fitting TRBD1. The CDR3 consists of 15 residues. Germline CDR1 reads SGHRS; CDR2 reads YFSETQ. The ends lost 3 bases at V and 8 bases at J; junction bases unmatched: 11. CDR3 DNA: TGCGCCAGCAGCTCGCCTGGACAGGGGCTCCACGGCTACACCTTC. Its protein is CASSSPGQGLHGYTF.

This clonotype was recorded many times. The V call is TRBV4-2, the J call TRBJ2-1; TRBD2 agrees at 9 bases. This CDR3 region has 16 residues. The germline CDR1 and CDR2 sequences are LGHNA and YNFKEQ. The V gene end was trimmed by 0 bases and the J gene end by 4 bases; junction bases not matched to a gene: 4. In DNA, the CDR3 is TGTGCCAGCAGCCAAGATGTAAGCGGGGGGTACAATGAGCAGTTCTTC. Encoded protein: CASSQDVSGGYNEQFF.

The rearrangement links TRBV29-1 to TRBJ2-3, with D hard to call. This CDR3 comprises 11 residues. Trimming took 8 bases from V and 4 from J, leaving 10 bases between them. CDR1 SQVTM and CDR2 ANQGSEA come from the germline V gene. CDR3 protein: CSPWASDTQYF. CDR3 DNA sequence: TGCAGCCCGTGGGCGTCAGATACGCAGTATTTT.

CDR3: CASSLSAQNEQYV. The CDR3 DNA sequence: TGTGCCAGCAGCTTATCAGCACAGAACGAGCAGTACGTC. The V gene is TRBV7-9, the J gene TRBJ2-7; the D is unclear. The germline V and J ends were trimmed by 2 bases and 5 bases, with 10 bases remaining between them. The CDR3 length is 13 residues. Looked up from germline, CDR1 is SEHNR and CDR2 is FQNEAQ (reference sequence).

This clonotype was found a few times. The rearrangement uses TRBV7-9 and TRBJ1-4; possibly TRBD1 for D (5 bases). Germline V gene data show CDR1 as SEHNR and CDR2 as FQNEAQ (reference sequence). CDR3 length: 13 residues. V lost 4 bases and J lost 5, with 8 bases in between. The DNA for the CDR3 is TGTGCCAGCAGCTACGGGGGGAATGAAAAACTGTTTTTT. Amino acids: CASSYGGNEKLFF.

This clonotype has more than one count but fewer than ten. The rearrangement joins TRBV12-3 or TRBV12-4 to TRBJ2-7, with 8 bases aligning to TRBD1. Losses at the gene ends were 3 bases for V and 5 bases for J; bases not matched to a gene: 9. The CDR3 spans 15 residues. CDR3 in amino acids: CASSFVQGAPDEQYF. The CDR3 DNA is TGTGCCAGCAGTTTTGTCCAGGGGGCACCAGACGAGCAGTACTTC.

This clonotype has a handful of counts. The chain employs TRBV6-5 and TRBJ2-5, with D possibly being TRBD2 (5 bases). The CDR3 has 10 residues. Germline V lookup: CDR1 MNHEY, CDR2 SVGAGI. The germline V and J ends were trimmed by 8 bases and 10 bases, with 11 bases remaining between them. The CDR3 sequence: CASGSGDQYF. The CDR3 nucleotides read TGTGCCAGCGGGAGCGGCGACCAGTACTTC.

The chain has TRBV10-3 and TRBJ2-7, with D possibly being TRBD2 (6 bases). V was shortened by 3 bases and J by 6 bases, with 15 bases between the two germline ends. CDR3 size: 14 residues. The germline V gene has CDR1 ENHRY and CDR2 SYGVKD. DNA of the CDR3: TGTGCCATCAGTGATGGGTACTCCGGGAGCGAGCAGTACGTC. Protein sequence: CAISDGYSGSEQYV.

This clonotype turned up a few times. The J gene is TRBJ2-1, the V gene TRBV5-1, with D perhaps given as TRBD1 or TRBD2 (5 bases each). This CDR3 is 13 amino acids long. Trimming took 4 bases from V and 6 from J, leaving 11 bases between them. In germline, CDR1 is SGHRS, CDR2 YFSETQ. The CDR3 sequence: CASSQTGPNEQFF. CDR3 DNA sequence: TGCGCCAGCAGCCAAACGGGGCCCAATGAGCAGTTCTTC.

This clonotype was detected ten times or more. The V call is TRBV2, the J call TRBJ2-7; no reliable D call. Per the germline V gene, CDR1 is SNHLY and CDR2 is FYNNEI. The CDR3 has 16 amino acids. V lost 5 bases to trimming and J lost 7 bases, with 24 bases between them. The CDR3 DNA follows: TGTGCCAGCAGTAGATCCCGCCAGGCCGGGTGGTTGGAGCAGTACTTC. As protein: CASSRSRQAGWLEQYF.

V is TRBV12-3 or TRBV12-4 and J is TRBJ2-1, with 8 bases that match TRBD2. This CDR3 contains 15 residues. J gave up 10 bases and V 2 bases, and 10 bases lay outside the gene matches. As DNA, the CDR3 is TGTGCCAGCAGTTTACGGGCGGCGGGGGGACTGGAGCAGTTCTTC. Translation gives CASSLRAAGGLEQFF.

The table lists this clonotype with a few counts. This chain joins TRBV7-2 and TRBJ2-5, with a tentative D call TRBD2 (6 bases). V gave up 0 bases and J gave up 9 bases, with 17 bases separating them. The CDR3 runs 15 residues. CDR1 and CDR2 from the germline V gene are SGHTA and FQGNSA. The CDR3 here is CASSLATGEGLAQYF. The DNA of the CDR3 is TGTGCCAGCAGCTTAGCAACGGGGGAAGGGTTGGCCCAGTACTTC.

The rearrangement links TRBV20-1 to TRBJ2-3; 7 bases are a match to TRBD1. J gave up 3 bases and V 0 bases, and 6 bases lay outside the gene matches. CDR3 length: 15 residues. Germline values: CDR1 DFQATT, CDR2 SNEGSKA (reference sequence). This CDR3 reads CSARDVRGLTDTQYF. As DNA, the CDR3 is TGCAGTGCTAGAGATGTCAGGGGGTTAACAGATACGCAGTATTTT.

This clonotype was counted a few times. V and J are TRBV20-1 and TRBJ2-7, with TRBD2 matching over 9 bases. Germline V gives CDR1 DFQATT, CDR2 SNEGSKA (reference sequence). Germline trimming cut 3 bases from V and 3 bases from J; bases unmatched to any gene: 6. This CDR3 region has 14 residues. This chain's CDR3 is CSARREGAYYEQYV. CDR3 nucleotides: TGCAGTGCTAGGCGGGAGGGAGCTTACTACGAGCAGTACGTC.

The chain recombines TRBV4-1 with TRBJ2-1; 12 nucleotides align to TRBD2. Germline-derived CDR1 and CDR2 are MGHRA and YSYEKL. This CDR3 comprises 18 residues. After removal of 0 bases from V and 8 bases from J, the junction contained 11 bases not matched to a gene. As DNA, the CDR3 is TGCGCCAGCAGCCAAGATCAGACTAGCGGGGGTATCAGTTATGAGCAGTTCTTC. This codes for CASSQDQTSGGISYEQFF.

This chain connects TRBV6-6 to TRBJ2-5; TRBD2 might be the D (5 bases). V was cut by 2 bases and J by 4 bases, with 14 bases left in between. The germline gives CDR1 MNHNY, CDR2 SVGAGI (reference sequence). The length of the CDR3 is 15 residues. CDR3 sequence reads: CASSYQRGTAETQYF. CDR3 nucleotides: TGTGCCAGCAGTTACCAACGGGGAACTGCAGAGACCCAGTACTTC.

This clonotype was recorded a few times. The chain couples TRBV12-3 or TRBV12-4 to TRBJ2-2; unclear D gene. The CDR3 length is 14 residues. V was pared by 7 bases and J by 1 base, with 10 bases between. The CDR3 sequence is CASTFGRNTGELFF. The CDR3 nucleotides are TGTGCCAGCACGTTCGGGCGGAACACCGGGGAGCTGTTTTTT.

This clonotype was found a few times. The CDR3 nucleotides are TGCAGTGCTCATACTAGTGATGAGACCCAGTACTTC. Residues: CSAHTSDETQYF. This sequence joins TRBV20-1 and TRBJ2-5; tentative D call: TRBD2 (5 bases). Per germline, CDR1 DFQATT and CDR2 SNEGSKA (reference sequence). The CDR3 is 12 amino acids. The V and J ends lost 5 bases and 5 bases respectively, with 12 bases between them.